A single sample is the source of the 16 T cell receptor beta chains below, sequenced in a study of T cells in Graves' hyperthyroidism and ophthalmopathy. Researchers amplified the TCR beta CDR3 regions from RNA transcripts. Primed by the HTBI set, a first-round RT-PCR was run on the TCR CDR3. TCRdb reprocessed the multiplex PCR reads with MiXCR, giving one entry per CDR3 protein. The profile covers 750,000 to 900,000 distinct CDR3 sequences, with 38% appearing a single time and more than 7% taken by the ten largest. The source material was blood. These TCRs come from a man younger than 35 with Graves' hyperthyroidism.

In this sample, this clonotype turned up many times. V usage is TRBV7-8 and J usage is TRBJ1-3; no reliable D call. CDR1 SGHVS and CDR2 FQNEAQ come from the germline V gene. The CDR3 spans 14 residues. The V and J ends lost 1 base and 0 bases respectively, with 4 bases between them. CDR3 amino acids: CASSLESSGNTIYF. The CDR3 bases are TGTGCCAGCAGCTTAGAAAGCTCTGGAAACACCATATATTTT.

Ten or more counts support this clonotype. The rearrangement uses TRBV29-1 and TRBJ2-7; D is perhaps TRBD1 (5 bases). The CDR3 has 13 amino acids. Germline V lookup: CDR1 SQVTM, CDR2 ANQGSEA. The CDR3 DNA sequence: TGCAGTTCCTTAAACCAGGGTTCCTACGAGCAGTACTTC. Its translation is CSSLNQGSYEQYF.

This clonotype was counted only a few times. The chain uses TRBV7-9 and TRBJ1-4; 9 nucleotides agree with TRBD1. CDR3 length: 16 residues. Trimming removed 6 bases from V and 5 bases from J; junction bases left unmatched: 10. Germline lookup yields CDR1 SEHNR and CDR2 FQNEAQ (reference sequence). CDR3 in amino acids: CASSVRTGTGNEKLFF. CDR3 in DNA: TGTGCCAGCAGTGTCCGGACCGGGACAGGGAATGAAAAACTGTTTTTT.

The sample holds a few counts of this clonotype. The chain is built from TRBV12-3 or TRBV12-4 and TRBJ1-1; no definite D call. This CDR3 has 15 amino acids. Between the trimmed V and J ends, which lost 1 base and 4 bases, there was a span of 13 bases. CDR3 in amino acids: CASSLDGGAGTEAFF. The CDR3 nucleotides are TGTGCCAGCAGTTTAGATGGAGGCGCGGGCACTGAAGCTTTCTTT.

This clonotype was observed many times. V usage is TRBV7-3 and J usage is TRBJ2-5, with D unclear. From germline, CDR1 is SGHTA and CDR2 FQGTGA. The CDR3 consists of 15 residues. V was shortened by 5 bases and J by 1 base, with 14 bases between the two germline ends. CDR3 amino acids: CASSPGGSLQETQYF. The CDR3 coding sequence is TGTGCCAGCAGCCCCGGCGGTAGCCTCCAAGAGACCCAGTACTTC.

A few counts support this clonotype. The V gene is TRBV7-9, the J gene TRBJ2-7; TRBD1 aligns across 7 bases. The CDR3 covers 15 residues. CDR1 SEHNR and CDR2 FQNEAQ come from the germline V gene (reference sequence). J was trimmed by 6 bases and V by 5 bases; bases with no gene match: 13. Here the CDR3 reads CASSSGQAQSAEQYF. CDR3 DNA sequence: TGTGCCAGCAGCAGCGGACAGGCCCAGTCGGCCGAGCAGTACTTC.

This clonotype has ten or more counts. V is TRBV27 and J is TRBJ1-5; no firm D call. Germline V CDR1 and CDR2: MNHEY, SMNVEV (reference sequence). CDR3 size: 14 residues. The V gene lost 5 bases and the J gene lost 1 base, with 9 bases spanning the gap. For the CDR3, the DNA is TGTGCCAGCAGTCAAGGAGCCAGCAATCAGCCCCAGCATTTT. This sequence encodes CASSQGASNQPQHF.

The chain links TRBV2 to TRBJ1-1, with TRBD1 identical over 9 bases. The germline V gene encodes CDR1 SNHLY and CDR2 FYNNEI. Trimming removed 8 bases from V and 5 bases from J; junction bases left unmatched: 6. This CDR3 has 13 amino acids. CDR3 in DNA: TGTGCCAGCGAGGGGACAGGGAGGACTGAAGCTTTCTTT. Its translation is CASEGTGRTEAFF.

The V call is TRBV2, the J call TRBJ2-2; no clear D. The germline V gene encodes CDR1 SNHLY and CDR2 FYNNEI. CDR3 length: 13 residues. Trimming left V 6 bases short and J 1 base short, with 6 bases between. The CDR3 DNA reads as TGTGCCAGCAGAATTAGGAACACCGGGGAGCTGTTTTTT. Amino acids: CASRIRNTGELFF.

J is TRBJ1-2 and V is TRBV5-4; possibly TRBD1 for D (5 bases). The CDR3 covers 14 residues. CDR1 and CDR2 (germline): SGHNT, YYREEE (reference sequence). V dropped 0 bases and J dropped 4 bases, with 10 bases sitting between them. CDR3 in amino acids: CASSLEDRAYGYTF. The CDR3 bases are TGTGCCAGCAGCTTGGAAGACAGAGCCTATGGCTACACCTTC.

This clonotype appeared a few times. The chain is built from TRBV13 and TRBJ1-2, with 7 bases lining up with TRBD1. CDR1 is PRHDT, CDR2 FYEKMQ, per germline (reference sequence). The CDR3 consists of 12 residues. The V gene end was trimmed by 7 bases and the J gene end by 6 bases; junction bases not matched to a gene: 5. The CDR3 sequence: CASNEGADGYTF. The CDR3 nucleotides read TGTGCCAGCAACGAGGGGGCCGATGGCTACACCTTC.

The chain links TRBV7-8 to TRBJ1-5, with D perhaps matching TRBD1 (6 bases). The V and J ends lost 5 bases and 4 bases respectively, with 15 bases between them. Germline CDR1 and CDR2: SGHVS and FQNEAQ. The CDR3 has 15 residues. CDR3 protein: CASSPLLQGNQPQHF. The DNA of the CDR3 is TGTGCCAGCAGCCCCTTACTTCAGGGGAATCAGCCCCAGCATTTT.

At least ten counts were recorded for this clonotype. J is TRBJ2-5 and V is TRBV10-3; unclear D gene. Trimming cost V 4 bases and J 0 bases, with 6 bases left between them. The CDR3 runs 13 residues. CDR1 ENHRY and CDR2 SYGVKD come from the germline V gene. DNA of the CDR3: TGTGCCATCAGTGGGCAGTACCAAGAGACCCAGTACTTC. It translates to CAISGQYQETQYF.

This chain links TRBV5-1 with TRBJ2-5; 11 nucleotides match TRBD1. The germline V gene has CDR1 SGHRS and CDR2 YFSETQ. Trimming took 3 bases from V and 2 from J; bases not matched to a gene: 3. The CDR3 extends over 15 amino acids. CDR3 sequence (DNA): TGCGCCAGCAGCTGGACAGGGGGCCAGCAAGAGACCCAGTACTTC. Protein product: CASSWTGGQQETQYF.

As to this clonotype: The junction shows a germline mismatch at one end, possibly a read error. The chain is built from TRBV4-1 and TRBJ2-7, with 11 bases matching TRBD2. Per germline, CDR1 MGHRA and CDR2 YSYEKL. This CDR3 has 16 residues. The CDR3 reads CASSQASGGTAYEQYF. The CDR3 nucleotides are TGTGCCAGCAGCCAAGCTAGCGGGGGGACCGCCTACGAGCAGTACTTC.

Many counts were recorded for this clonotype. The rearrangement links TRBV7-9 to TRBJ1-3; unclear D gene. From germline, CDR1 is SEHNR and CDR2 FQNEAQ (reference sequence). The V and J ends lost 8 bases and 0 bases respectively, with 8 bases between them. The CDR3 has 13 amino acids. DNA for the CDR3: TGTGCCAGCGCGGTCGCCTCTGGAAACACCATATATTTT. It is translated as CASAVASGNTIYF.